This T cell receptor beta chain came from a study of CD8 T cells in Susac syndrome. 0.5 to 1 ug RNA was reverse transcribed with random hexamers. Amplification of TCR beta CDR3 used immunoSEQ multiplex PCR across 54 Vbeta and 13 Jbeta. MiXCR, run by TCRdb on the immunoSEQ multiplex PCR reads, gives a single entry per CDR3 protein. The profile covers some 260,000 distinct CDR3 sequences, with around 83% appearing a single time and approximately 0.11% taken by the ten largest. The V and J ends lost 4 bases and 4 bases respectively, with 10 bases between them. This CDR3 spans 13 amino acids. The V gene's germline CDR1 is LGHDT and CDR2 YNNKEL (reference sequence). Sequencing of TCR beta was carried out in blood CD8+ and CD4+ T cells. The study used treatment-naive patients who had stable or active relapsing-remitting disease as multiple sclerosis controls. FACS was used to enrich TEMRA cells, whereas the CD8+ and CD4+ T cells were obtained by negative isolation.

The sample consisted of CD8+ T cells from PBMCs. The chain combines TRBV3-1 with TRBJ1-2; no clear D gene. This receptor was taken from a human donor with multiple sclerosis. The CDR3 coding sequence is TGTGCCAGCAGCCGTCAGGCCGTCTATGGCTACACCTTC. Its protein is CASSRQAVYGYTF.